Listed here are 4 T cell receptor beta chains from one sample, sequenced in a study of cytomegalovirus exposure and HLA in healthy donors (dated by TCRdb to about 2017). Receptors were amplified or captured by the immunoSEQ multiplex PCR assay. For the multiplex PCR, a mixture combining 60 forward primers for TCR Vbeta segments and 13 reverse primers for TCR Jbeta segments was used. TCRdb took over this immuneACCESS table, retaining in-frame rearrangements with V and J assigned. Such tables are incomplete; in checked studies, under half of the missing clones stem from an unresolved V gene, and the remainder is unexplained. The sample table lists roughly 180,000 clones, around 75% of them with a count of one. The ten top clones hold about 2.6% of the sample. What was sequenced was PBMCs. Receptor source: a female donor in good health and CMV-seronegative.

This clone was seen more than once but under ten times. V and J are TRBV11-1 and TRBJ2-1; TRBD2 agrees at 7 bases. Unmatched junction bases numbered 21, after V lost 9 bases and J lost 4 bases. This CDR3 is built from 18 residues. Germline CDR1 reads SGHAT; CDR2 reads FQDESV (reference sequence). The CDR3 is CASTFFQDPPGRYNEQFF. In DNA, the CDR3 is TGTGCCAGTACATTCTTCCAAGACCCACCCGGGAGGTACAATGAGCAGTTCTTC.

The CDR3 is CASSVGLAGGPTDTQYF. The CDR3 DNA is TGTGCCAGCAGTGTGGGGCTAGCGGGGGGCCCCACAGATACGCAGTATTTT. The gene calls are TRBV2 and TRBJ2-3, with 11 positions matching TRBD2. V gave up 4 bases and J gave up 2 bases; unmatched junction bases: 8. CDR3 length: 17 residues. Germline lookup yields CDR1 SNHLY and CDR2 FYNNEI. Combining the CDR3 with reference TRBV2 and TRBJ2-3 gives the whole variable domain EPEVTQTPSHQVTQMGQEVILRCVPISNHLYFYWYRQILGQKVEFLVSFYNNEISEKSEIFDDQFSVERPDGSNFTLKIRSTKLEDSAMYFCASSVGLAGGPTDTQYFGPGTRLTVL.

Comment on this clone: At one end, the junction sequence differs from germline, possibly due to a read error. The rearrangement links TRBV12-5 to TRBJ1-2; possible D gene TRBD1, 5 bases. The CDR3 consists of 12 residues. Germline values: CDR1 LGHNT, CDR2 FRNRAP. CDR3 sequence: CASSGGRASYTF. CDR3 nucleotides: TGCGCGAGCTCCGGGGGACGGGCTAGCTACACCTTC.

This clone was seen more than once but under ten times. The rearrangement joins TRBV25-1 to TRBJ2-3, with 7 bases that match TRBD1. CDR3 length: 13 amino acids. The germline V gene encodes CDR1 MGHDK and CDR2 SYGVNS. Trimming cost V 6 bases and J 2 bases; bases outside gene matches: 2. The CDR3 sequence is CASSDRVTDTQYF. The CDR3 DNA is TGTGCCAGCAGCGACAGGGTCACAGATACGCAGTATTTT.